This paragraph reports one TCR beta chain. Antigen specificity is unknown. This sample was included in a study of OX40 agonist ivuxolimab in advanced cancers. Turning to the study itself: Patients treated during dose escalation were battling hepatocellular carcinoma, melanoma, renal cell or head and neck cancer. Of mixed ages from about 20 to 80 and averaging around 60 years, the group was approximately 80% male. Study-level points and caveats: Clonal expansion among partial responders at 0.1-3.0 mg/kg ranked near the lowest. CD8+ T cells (on average) carried more expanded clones than CD4+ T cells.

The CDR3 has 16 amino acids. Trimming left V 0 bases short and J 0 bases short, with 9 bases between. CDR1 is LNHNV and CDR2 is YYDKDF in the germline V gene (reference sequence). Data came from immunoSEQ multiplex PCR; TCRdb stores just in-frame clones and leaves some out. The repertoire consists of fewer than 30,000 clones, with 85% to 90% occurring once and the leading ten covering 15% to 25%. Sequenced material: CD4+ or CD8+ T cells sorted from blood, taken in a trial of the OX40 agonist ivuxolimab. V and J are TRBV15 and TRBJ1-5; D is unclear. The clonotype originates from an adult with an advanced solid tumor such as melanoma, head and neck, liver or kidney cancer. The CDR3 loop is CATSRERGGSNQPQHF. In nucleotides, the CDR3 is TGTGCCACCAGCAGAGAGCGGGGAGGTAGCAATCAGCCCCAGCATTTT.